Shown below are 16 T cell receptor beta chains from a single sample sequenced in a study of T cell repertoires in cytomegalovirus infection. TCRdb independently ran MiXCR on the reads; one entry per CDR3 protein. The sample has roughly 990,000 distinct CDR3 sequences, roughly 30% seen once. Their cognate antigens are unknown. Sequences were derived from cultured CD8+ T cells from PBMCs, sampled from culture after CMV antigen stimulation. Every receptor here comes from a human donor in good health (CMV status not recorded). Some clones in this sample may be carry-over from other donors' samples.

This clonotype was detected only a few times. This chain connects TRBV12-3 or TRBV12-4 to TRBJ2-7, with TRBD2 matching over 7 bases. V was pared by 6 bases and J by 5 bases, with 10 bases of the junction left unmatched. CDR3 length: 14 residues. For the CDR3, the DNA is TGTGCCAGCAGCCGTGGACTAGAATCCCACGAGCAGTACTTC. Its protein is CASSRGLESHEQYF.

V usage is TRBV19 and J usage is TRBJ1-4; 7 bases are a match to TRBD1. Per germline, CDR1 LNHDA and CDR2 SQIVND (reference sequence). V was clipped by 5 bases and J by 6 bases; unmatched bases: 12. The CDR3 has 16 residues. This CDR3 is CASSFDRVGSDEKLFF. DNA for the CDR3: TGTGCCAGTAGTTTCGACAGGGTCGGGAGCGATGAAAAACTGTTTTTT.

The table lists this clonotype with many counts. The CDR3 nucleotides are TGTGCCAGCACACCCGACCGCAATCAGCCCCAGCATTTT. Amino acid sequence: CASTPDRNQPQHF. V and J are TRBV6-1 and TRBJ1-5; unclear D gene. Germline V gives CDR1 MNHNS, CDR2 SASEGT. Deletions cut 7 bases from V and 2 bases from J, with 9 bases between. The CDR3 sequence is 13 residues long.

This clonotype has only a few counts. V and J are TRBV7-9 and TRBJ2-1, with 12 bases aligning to TRBD2. Germline lookup yields CDR1 SEHNR and CDR2 FQNEAQ (reference sequence). After removal of 7 bases from V and 9 bases from J, the junction contained 10 bases not matched to a gene. The CDR3 covers 15 residues. The CDR3 region has the DNA TGTGCCAGCAAGATACGGACTAGCGGGGTGTTTGAGCAGTTCTTC. Amino acids: CASKIRTSGVFEQFF. The variable domain in full, completed from reference TRBV7-9 and TRBJ2-1, reads DTGVSQNPRHKITKRGQNVTFRCDPISEHNRLYWYRQTLGQGPEFLTYFQNEAQLEKSRLLSDRFSAERPKGSFSTLEIQRTEQGDSAMYLCASKIRTSGVFEQFFGPGTRLTVL.

J is TRBJ2-7 and V is TRBV6-2 or TRBV6-3, with D maybe TRBD1 (6 bases). The CDR3 loop spans 15 amino acids. CDR1 is MNHEY, CDR2 SVGEGT, per germline. The CDR3 DNA is TGTGCCAGCAGTTACAATAGGGACAAAGGATACGAGCTGTACGTC. Protein sequence: CASSYNRDKGYELYV.

The gene calls are TRBV27 and TRBJ1-1, with a weak D call TRBD1 (5 bases). The germline gives CDR1 MNHEY, CDR2 SMNVEV (reference sequence). Deletions cut 6 bases from V and 5 bases from J, with 13 bases between. This CDR3 region has 13 residues. CDR3 coding DNA: TGTGCCAGCAGACCTTTAGGGGTAACTGAAGCTTTCTTT. Translation gives CASRPLGVTEAFF.

This clonotype has a count of ten or more. The J gene is TRBJ2-7, the V gene TRBV6-1, with D possibly being TRBD1 or TRBD2 (5 bases each). Trimming took off 0 bases at V and 3 bases at J, with 18 bases between the two ends. Germline CDR1 and CDR2: MNHNS and SASEGT. This CDR3 is built from 17 residues. The CDR3 sequence: CASSEAGREQDLYEQYV. CDR3 DNA sequence: TGTGCCAGCAGTGAAGCGGGACGGGAACAGGACCTCTACGAGCAGTACGTC.

The sample holds a few counts of this clonotype. The chain combines TRBV7-8 with TRBJ1-5; TRBD1 matches at 7 bases. The trim removed 2 bases at V and 3 bases at J, leaving 10 bases unmatched. This CDR3 comprises 17 residues. The germline gives CDR1 SGHVS, CDR2 FQNEAQ. The CDR3 here is CASSLFADRVYNQPQHF. The CDR3 nucleotides are TGTGCCAGCAGCTTATTCGCCGACAGGGTATACAATCAGCCCCAGCATTTT.

This chain connects TRBV5-4 to TRBJ1-3; possible D gene TRBD1, 5 bases. Germline V gene data show CDR1 as SGHNT and CDR2 as YYREEE (reference sequence). The length of the CDR3 is 16 residues. Trimming took off 0 bases at V and 0 bases at J, with 10 bases between the two ends. The CDR3, as DNA: TGTGCCAGCAGCTTGGAGGGACCCCGCTCTGGAAACACCATATATTTT. Translated, it gives CASSLEGPRSGNTIYF.

V usage is TRBV25-1 and J usage is TRBJ2-7; no definite D call. The germline CDR1 and CDR2 sequences are MGHDK and SYGVNS. The CDR3 has 13 residues. The V end was cut by 5 bases, the J end by 7 bases, with 15 bases between. This CDR3 is CASSSPGSPEQYF. CDR3 DNA: TGTGCCAGCAGTTCCCCAGGATCCCCGGAGCAGTACTTC.

Points on this clonotype: A much bigger clone sits one base away, suggesting this may be a read error. The chain joins TRBV7-2 to TRBJ1-6; D possibly corresponds to TRBD1 (5 bases). From germline, CDR1 is SGHTA and CDR2 FQGNSA. The CDR3 is 13 amino acids. The CDR3 is CASSSPGYSLLHF. CDR3 DNA sequence: TGTGCCAGCAGCTCGCCAGGGTACTCACTCCTCCACTTT.

The chain couples TRBV12-3 or TRBV12-4 to TRBJ1-2; possibly TRBD1 for D (6 bases). V was trimmed by 6 bases and J by 3 bases, leaving 14 bases between them. This CDR3 comprises 14 residues. CDR3 sequence (DNA): TGTGCCAGCAGGGGGCCGACAGGTCACTATGGCTACACCTTC. Protein product: CASRGPTGHYGYTF.

The chain has TRBV7-9 and TRBJ1-1; D uncertain. The CDR3 is 13 residues long. V lost 1 base, J lost 4 bases, and 7 bases lay in between. CDR1 is SEHNR and CDR2 is FQNEAQ in the germline V gene (reference sequence). The CDR3 loop is CASSLDSPTEAFF. The CDR3 nucleotides are TGTGCCAGCAGCTTAGACAGTCCCACTGAAGCTTTCTTT.

A few counts support this clonotype. The CDR3 reads CASSLGVRTPDTYGYTF. CDR3 sequence (DNA): TGTGCCAGCAGCTTAGGGGTAAGGACACCGGATACCTATGGCTACACCTTC. The chain uses TRBV7-6 and TRBJ1-2; tentatively, D is TRBD1 (5 bases). The CDR3 is made up of 17 amino acids. The V gene's germline CDR1 is SGHVS and CDR2 FNYEAQ. Trimming took off 1 base at V and 4 bases at J, with 19 bases between the two ends.

There are a few counts of this clonotype. The V gene is TRBV2, the J gene TRBJ1-2, with D perhaps matching TRBD1 (6 bases). Trimming shortened V by 6 bases and J by 5 bases, and 16 bases separated the two germline ends. The germline V gene encodes CDR1 SNHLY and CDR2 FYNNEI. This CDR3 is 14 amino acids long. The CDR3: CASRYRARMYGYTF. Written as DNA, the CDR3 is TGTGCCAGCAGGTACAGGGCGCGGATGTATGGCTACACCTTC.

V gene TRBV5-4 combines with J gene TRBJ2-1; 8 bases fit TRBD2. The CDR3 sequence is 13 residues long. V was clipped by 2 bases and J by 9 bases; unmatched bases: 4. Germline V gene lookup returns CDR1 SGHNT and CDR2 YYREEE (reference sequence). CDR3 in amino acids: CASSFGGAAEQFF. The CDR3, as DNA: TGTGCCAGCAGCTTCGGGGGGGCCGCTGAGCAGTTCTTC.